Listed below are T cell receptor beta chains from one sample, sequenced in a study of response to subunit inactivated influenza vaccine. MiXCR, applied by TCRdb to the RT-PCR reads, yields one record per CDR3 protein. This sample has around 570,000 distinct CDR3 sequences; 11% occur once, and the top ten carry about 11%. The sample was also reused in another study, on T cells expressing NK-cell markers.

Material: PBMCs from blood, obtained on the day of vaccination. Receptors originate from a man between 50 and 59 years old who received an inactivated influenza vaccine. Each CDR3 is given with its conserved first and last residue. Fields, in order: clone size, D gene, V gene, J gene, CDR3 DNA, CDR3 protein. D genes are given only for firm matches. Clone size appears in some rows only: once, few, many, or a class for an expanded clone.

>.|.|TRBV7-9|TRBJ1-5
TGTGCCAGCAGCTCACCCGGCACAGATACGCAGCATTTT
CASSSPGTDTQHF
>once|TRBD2|TRBV7-2|TRBJ2-1
TGTGCCAGCAGCTTAGAGGCGCGGGGGGACGAGCAGTTCTTC
CASSLEARGDEQFF
>many|.|TRBV6-5|TRBJ1-2
TGTGCCAGCAGTTTCTCAGGGGCGGACTATGGCTACACCTTC
CASSFSGADYGYTF
>.|TRBD2|TRBV7-3|TRBJ2-3
TGTGCCAGCAGCTTGTCCGGACTAGCGGGAGGAGGTACGCAGTATTTT
CASSLSGLAGGGTQYF
>many|TRBD1|TRBV7-9|TRBJ1-4
TGTGCCAGCAGCTACGGACAGGGAGGTGAAAAACTGTTTTTT
CASSYGQGGEKLFF
>.|TRBD2|TRBV12-3/TRBV12-4|TRBJ2-1
TGTGCCAGCAGTTTAAGGCTAGCGGGACTCAATGAGCAGTTCTTC
CASSLRLAGLNEQFF
>.|TRBD2|TRBV3-1|TRBJ2-7
TGTGCCAGCAGCCAAGATAGCGGGAGTAAGGACGAGCAGTACTTC
CASSQDSGSKDEQYF
>few|.|TRBV3-1|TRBJ2-7
TGTGCCAGCAGCCAAGCAAGATACGAGCAGTACTTC
CASSQARYEQYF
>.|.|TRBV20-1|TRBJ2-6
TGCAGTGCTACCGGGTTTTCTGGGGCCAACGTCCTGACTTTC
CSATGFSGANVLTF
>.|.|TRBV28|TRBJ1-2
TGTGCCAGCAGCCCGAGCGCAGCTAACTATGGCTACACCTTC
CASSPSAANYGYTF
>.|.|TRBV5-1|TRBJ2-4
TGCGCCAGCAGCTCAGCAGGAAGAATAGCCAAAAACATTCAGTACTTC
CASSSAGRIAKNIQYF
>.|.|TRBV18|TRBJ2-5
TGTGCCAGCTCACCACGACTTACACAGGACCCAGAGACCCAGTACTTC
CASSPRLTQDPETQYF
>.|TRBD2|TRBV29-1|TRBJ2-5
TGCAGCGTAGGGACTAGCGGGGTTGGGACCCAGTACTTC
CSVGTSGVGTQYF
>few|TRBD2|TRBV29-1|TRBJ2-3
TGCAGCGTTCTAATCCTGCCCCTAGCGGGAACAGATACGCAGTATTTT
CSVLILPLAGTDTQYF
>many|TRBD2|TRBV27|TRBJ2-3
TGTGCCACCAGCGGACTAGCGGGAGCAGATACGCAGTATTTT
CATSGLAGADTQYF
>.|.|TRBV7-6|TRBJ2-1
TGTGCCAGCAGCCTTTCTAGTTACTACAATGAGCAGTTATTC
CASSLSSYYNEQLF
>.|.|TRBV19|TRBJ1-5
TGTGCCAGTAGCCCCGGCCTTGGCGGCAATCAGCCCCAGCATTTT
CASSPGLGGNQPQHF
>.|TRBD1|TRBV12-3/TRBV12-4|TRBJ1-5
TGTGCCAGCAGTCCTGGGGACAGGATAAATAGCAATCAGCCCCAGCATTTT
CASSPGDRINSNQPQHF
>few|TRBD2|TRBV20-1|TRBJ2-7
TGCAGTGCTAGAGATCGGTATGGGACTAGCGGGGGGATCCCTACGGTGCAGTACTTC
CSARDRYGTSGGIPTVQYF
>few|TRBD2|TRBV20-1|TRBJ2-3
TGCAGTGCTAGAGATGGGCTAGCGGGGGCAGATACGCAGTATTTT
CSARDGLAGADTQYF
>few|.|TRBV29-1|TRBJ2-3
TGCAGCGTTAAGGCCCCAGATACGCAGTATTTT
CSVKAPDTQYF
>.|.|TRBV28|TRBJ2-2
TGTGCCAGCACCTTTTCCCGGGGGACGAACACCGGGGAGCTGTTTTTT
CASTFSRGTNTGELFF
>few|.|TRBV5-1|TRBJ2-3
TGCGCCAGCAGCTTGGCCGGACTGAATACGCAGTATTTT
CASSLAGLNTQYF
>many|.|TRBV12-3/TRBV12-4|TRBJ2-2
TGTGCCAGCAGCCCTAGTACAGTTACCGGGGAGCTGTTTTTT
CASSPSTVTGELFF
>.|.|TRBV7-9|TRBJ2-1
TGTGCCAGCAGCTTAGTTCCAAGGGCCGACAATGAGCAGTTCTTC
CASSLVPRADNEQFF
>many|.|TRBV28|TRBJ2-1
TGTGCCACCCAACTAGGTTCCCAGTGGGGTCCAGGGGTAAATGAGCAGTTCTTC
CATQLGSQWGPGVNEQFF
>.|.|TRBV27|TRBJ1-1
TGTGCCAGCAGTCTCTCCGCCCTCACTGAAGCTTTCTTT
CASSLSALTEAFF
>.|TRBD1|TRBV23-1|TRBJ2-1
TGCGCCAGCTTATCCCGTGGGGTTGGTTGGGACAGGCCTTACAATGAGCAGTTCTTC
CASLSRGVGWDRPYNEQFF
>.|.|TRBV5-1|TRBJ1-1
TGCGCCAGCAGCTACCAGGGTAGCCTTATGAACACTGAAGCTTTCTTT
CASSYQGSLMNTEAFF
>.|.|TRBV5-6|TRBJ2-3
TGTGCCAGCACCGGGCCGTTAGGGCAGGCGGCAGATACGCAGTATTTT
CASTGPLGQAADTQYF
>few|.|TRBV29-1|TRBJ1-2
TGCAGCGTTGGCGGACACTGGGACTATGGCTACACCTTC
CSVGGHWDYGYTF
>.|TRBD2|TRBV28|TRBJ2-3
TGTGCCAGCAGACCGAACGGACTAGCGGGACGCACAGATACGCAGTATTTT
CASRPNGLAGRTDTQYF
>many|.|TRBV29-1|TRBJ2-2
TGCAGCGTTGGACAGACGAACACCGGGGAGCTGTTTTTT
CSVGQTNTGELFF
>few|TRBD2|TRBV20-1|TRBJ2-1
TGCAGTGCTACCTGGGGACTAGCGGGATTCCCGAAGCAGTTCTTC
CSATWGLAGFPKQFF
>once|TRBD1|TRBV4-3|TRBJ2-3
TGCGCCAGCAGCCCTACCCTACCGGGACAGGGGTGGACCAATACGCAGTATTTT
CASSPTLPGQGWTNTQYF
>few|.|TRBV7-9|TRBJ2-1
TGTGCCAGCAGCTTAGCCGACCTCGTTTACAATGAGCAGTTCTTC
CASSLADLVYNEQFF
>.|.|TRBV24-1|TRBJ1-1
TGTGCCACCAGTGATTTCGGGGTCAACACTGAAGCTTTCTTT
CATSDFGVNTEAFF
>few|.|TRBV5-5|TRBJ2-3
TGTGCCAGCACCAATGAGGGGGTTTTTACAGATACGCAGTATTTT
CASTNEGVFTDTQYF
>.|.|TRBV20-1|TRBJ1-6
TGCAGTGCTAGACGGGGAGCGGCACCTAATTCACCCCTCCACTTT
CSARRGAAPNSPLHF
>many|.|TRBV12-3/TRBV12-4|TRBJ1-2
TGTGCCAGCAGTTTTCCAGGATATGGCTACACCTTC
CASSFPGYGYTF
>many|TRBD2|TRBV9|TRBJ2-3
TGTGCCAGCAGCGTAGGGCAACGGGGGGGCCGTAGCACAGATACGCAGTATTTT
CASSVGQRGGRSTDTQYF
>few|.|TRBV30|TRBJ2-7
TGTGCCTGGAGTGTACCGGTCTCCTACGAGCAGTACTTC
CAWSVPVSYEQYF
>.|.|TRBV30|TRBJ2-4
TGTGCCTGGAGTGTACAACGGGGTGTTCAGTACTTC
CAWSVQRGVQYF
>.|.|TRBV5-1|TRBJ2-3
TGCGCCAGCAGCTTGAGTGCAGGGGCCCCCACAGATACGCAGTATTTT
CASSLSAGAPTDTQYF
>.|.|TRBV5-1|TRBJ2-2
TGCGCCAGCAGCCCGGGACACCAGAACACCGGGGAGCTGTTTTTT
CASSPGHQNTGELFF
>.|.|TRBV6-1|TRBJ1-2
TGTGCCAGCAGTGGCACAGCGGCGGGGTATGGCTACACCTTC
CASSGTAAGYGYTF
>many|.|TRBV28|TRBJ1-2
TGTGCCAGCAGTTTCGCGGGGGGCAAGGGATGGGGCTACACCTTC
CASSFAGGKGWGYTF
>few|TRBD1|TRBV7-2|TRBJ2-7
TGTGCCAGCAGCAGGACAGGGTACTACGAGCAGTACTTC
CASSRTGYYEQYF